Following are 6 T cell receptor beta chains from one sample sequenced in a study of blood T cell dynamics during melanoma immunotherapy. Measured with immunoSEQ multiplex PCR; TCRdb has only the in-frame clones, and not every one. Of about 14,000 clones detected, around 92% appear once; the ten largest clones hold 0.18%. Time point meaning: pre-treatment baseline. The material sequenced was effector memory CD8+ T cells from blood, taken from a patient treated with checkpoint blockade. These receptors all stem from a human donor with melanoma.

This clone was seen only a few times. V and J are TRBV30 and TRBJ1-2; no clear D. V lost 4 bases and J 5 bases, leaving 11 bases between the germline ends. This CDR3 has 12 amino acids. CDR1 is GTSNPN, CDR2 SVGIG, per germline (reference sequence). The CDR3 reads CAWIGESYGYTF. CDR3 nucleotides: TGTGCCTGGATCGGGGAGAGTTATGGCTACACCTTC.

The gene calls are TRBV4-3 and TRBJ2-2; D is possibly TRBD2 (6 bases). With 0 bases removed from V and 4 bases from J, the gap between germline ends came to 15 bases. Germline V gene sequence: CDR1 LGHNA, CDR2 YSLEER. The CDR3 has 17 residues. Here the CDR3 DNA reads TGCGCCAGCAGCCAAGATCAGAGTAGCGGACCCACCGGGGAGCTGTTTTTT. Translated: CASSQDQSSGPTGELFF.

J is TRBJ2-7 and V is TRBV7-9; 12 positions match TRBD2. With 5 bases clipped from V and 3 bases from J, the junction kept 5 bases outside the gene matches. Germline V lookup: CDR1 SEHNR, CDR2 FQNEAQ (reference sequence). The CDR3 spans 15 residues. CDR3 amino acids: CASSASTSGSYEQYF. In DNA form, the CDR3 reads TGTGCCAGCAGCGCTTCGACTAGCGGGAGCTACGAGCAGTACTTC.

The CDR3 spells CASSSTYEQYF. In DNA, the CDR3 is TGTGCCAGCAGCTCGACCTACGAGCAGTACTTC. This sequence joins TRBV5-5 and TRBJ2-7; no clear D. The V and J ends lost 3 bases and 2 bases respectively, with 3 bases between them. The germline V gene has CDR1 SGHKS and CDR2 YYEKEE (reference sequence). This CDR3 spans 11 amino acids.

The CDR3: CASTHGASGSYEQFF. Written as DNA, the CDR3 is TGTGCCAGCACCCACGGGGCTAGCGGGAGTTATGAGCAGTTCTTC. The V and J genes are TRBV9 and TRBJ2-1; 10 bases map to TRBD2. The trim removed 6 bases at V and 8 bases at J, leaving 11 bases unmatched. Germline V CDR1 and CDR2: SGDLS, YYNGEE. CDR3 size: 15 residues.

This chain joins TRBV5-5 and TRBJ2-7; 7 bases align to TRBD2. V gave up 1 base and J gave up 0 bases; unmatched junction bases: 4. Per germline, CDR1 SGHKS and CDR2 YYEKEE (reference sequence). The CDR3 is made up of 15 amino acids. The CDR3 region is CASSLWASGSYEQYF. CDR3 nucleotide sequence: TGTGCCAGCAGCTTGTGGGCTAGCGGCTCCTACGAGCAGTACTTC.